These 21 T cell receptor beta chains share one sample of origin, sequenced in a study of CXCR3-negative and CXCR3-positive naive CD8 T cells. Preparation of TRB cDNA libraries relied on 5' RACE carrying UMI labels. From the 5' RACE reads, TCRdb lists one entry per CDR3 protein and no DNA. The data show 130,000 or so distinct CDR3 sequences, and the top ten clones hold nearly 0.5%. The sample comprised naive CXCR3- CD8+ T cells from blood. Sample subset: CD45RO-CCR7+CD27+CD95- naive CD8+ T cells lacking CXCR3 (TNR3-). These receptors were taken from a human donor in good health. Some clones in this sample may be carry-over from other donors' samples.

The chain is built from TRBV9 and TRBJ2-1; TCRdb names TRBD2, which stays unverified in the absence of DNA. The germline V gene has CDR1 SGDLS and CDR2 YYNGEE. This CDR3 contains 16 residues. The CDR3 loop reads CASSPGTSLRYNEQFF. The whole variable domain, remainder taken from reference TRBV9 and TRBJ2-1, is DSGVTQTPKHLITATGQRVTLRCSPRSGDLSVYWYQQSLDQGLQFLIQYYNGEERAKGNILERFSAQQFPDLHSELNLSSLELGDSALYFCASSPGTSLRYNEQFFGPGTRLTVL.

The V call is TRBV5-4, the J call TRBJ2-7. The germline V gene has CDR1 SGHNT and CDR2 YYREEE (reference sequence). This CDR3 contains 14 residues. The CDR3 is CASSFSSGVYEQYF.

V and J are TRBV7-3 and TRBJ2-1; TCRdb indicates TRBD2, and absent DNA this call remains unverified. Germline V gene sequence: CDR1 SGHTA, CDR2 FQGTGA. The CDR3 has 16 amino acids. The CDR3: CASSLMSRGGDDEQFF.

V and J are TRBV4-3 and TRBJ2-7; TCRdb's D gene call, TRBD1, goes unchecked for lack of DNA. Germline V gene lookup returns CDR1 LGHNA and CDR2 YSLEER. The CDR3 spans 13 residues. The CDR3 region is CASSPSRGYEQYF.

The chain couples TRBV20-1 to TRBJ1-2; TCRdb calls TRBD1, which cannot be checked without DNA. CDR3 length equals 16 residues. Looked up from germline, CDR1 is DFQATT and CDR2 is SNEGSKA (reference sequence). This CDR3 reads CSASPEKTGGYYGYTF.

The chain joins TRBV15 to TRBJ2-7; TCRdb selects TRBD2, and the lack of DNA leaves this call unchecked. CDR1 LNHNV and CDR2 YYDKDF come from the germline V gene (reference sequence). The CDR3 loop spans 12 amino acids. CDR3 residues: CATSDRGGEQYF.

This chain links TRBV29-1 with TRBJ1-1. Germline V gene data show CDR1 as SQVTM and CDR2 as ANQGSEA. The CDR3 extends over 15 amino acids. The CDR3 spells CSVVGGMAEFAEAFF.

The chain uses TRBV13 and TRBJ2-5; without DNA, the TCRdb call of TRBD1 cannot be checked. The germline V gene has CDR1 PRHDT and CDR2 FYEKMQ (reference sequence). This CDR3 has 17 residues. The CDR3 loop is CASSSHSDRSIGETQYF.

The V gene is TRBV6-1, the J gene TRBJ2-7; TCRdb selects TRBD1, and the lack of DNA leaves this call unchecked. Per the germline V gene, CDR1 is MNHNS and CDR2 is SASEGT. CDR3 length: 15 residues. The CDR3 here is CASSELEDKTYEQYF.

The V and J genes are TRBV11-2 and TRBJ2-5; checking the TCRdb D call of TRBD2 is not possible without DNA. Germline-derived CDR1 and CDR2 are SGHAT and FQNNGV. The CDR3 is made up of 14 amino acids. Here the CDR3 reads CASSLMAGQETQYF.

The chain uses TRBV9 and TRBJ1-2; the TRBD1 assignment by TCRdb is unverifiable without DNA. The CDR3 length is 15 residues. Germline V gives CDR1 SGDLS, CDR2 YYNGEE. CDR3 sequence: CASSVARTGIQGYTF.

The CDR3 region is CSVRVNTGELFF. The chain joins TRBV29-1 to TRBJ2-2; the D gene TCRdb calls, TRBD1, cannot be checked with no DNA. Germline V CDR1 and CDR2: SQVTM, ANQGSEA. The CDR3 has 12 amino acids.

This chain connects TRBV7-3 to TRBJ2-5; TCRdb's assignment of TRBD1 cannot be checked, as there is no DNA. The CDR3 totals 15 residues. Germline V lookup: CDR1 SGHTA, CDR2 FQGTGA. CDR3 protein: CASSPGGGQQETQYF.

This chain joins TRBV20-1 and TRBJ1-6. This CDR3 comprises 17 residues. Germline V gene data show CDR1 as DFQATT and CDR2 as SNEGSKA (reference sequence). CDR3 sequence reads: CSARDNRDWGGPDPLHF.

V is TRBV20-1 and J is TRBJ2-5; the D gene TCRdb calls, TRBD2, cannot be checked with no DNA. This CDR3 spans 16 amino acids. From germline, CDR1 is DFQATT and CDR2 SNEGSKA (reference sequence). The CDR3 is CSARVWAEGDQETQYF.

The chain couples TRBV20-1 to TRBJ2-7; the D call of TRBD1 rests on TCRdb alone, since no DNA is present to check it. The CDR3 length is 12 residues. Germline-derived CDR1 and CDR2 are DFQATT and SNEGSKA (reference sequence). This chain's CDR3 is CSARQGFYEQYF.

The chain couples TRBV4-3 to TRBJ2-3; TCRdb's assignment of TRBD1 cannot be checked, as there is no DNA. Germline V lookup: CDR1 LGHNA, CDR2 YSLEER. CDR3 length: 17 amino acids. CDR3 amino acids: CASSQVRGGASTDTQYF.

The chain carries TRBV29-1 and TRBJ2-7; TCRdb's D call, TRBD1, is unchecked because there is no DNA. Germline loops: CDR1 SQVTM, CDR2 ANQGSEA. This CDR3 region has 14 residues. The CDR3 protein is CSVEDRAGYDEQYF.

The CDR3 reads CASSLKRGGNNQPQHF. V usage is TRBV12-3 or TRBV12-4 and J usage is TRBJ1-5; TCRdb lists TRBD1, though no DNA is available to test this call. The length of the CDR3 is 16 residues.

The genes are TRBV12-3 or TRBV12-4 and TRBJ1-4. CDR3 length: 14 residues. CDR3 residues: CASSLAPGHEKLFF.

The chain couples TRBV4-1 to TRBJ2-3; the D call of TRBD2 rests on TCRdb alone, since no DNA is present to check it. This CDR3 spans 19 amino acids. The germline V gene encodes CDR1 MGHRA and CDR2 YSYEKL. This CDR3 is CASSQGTAGFQIDTDTQYF.